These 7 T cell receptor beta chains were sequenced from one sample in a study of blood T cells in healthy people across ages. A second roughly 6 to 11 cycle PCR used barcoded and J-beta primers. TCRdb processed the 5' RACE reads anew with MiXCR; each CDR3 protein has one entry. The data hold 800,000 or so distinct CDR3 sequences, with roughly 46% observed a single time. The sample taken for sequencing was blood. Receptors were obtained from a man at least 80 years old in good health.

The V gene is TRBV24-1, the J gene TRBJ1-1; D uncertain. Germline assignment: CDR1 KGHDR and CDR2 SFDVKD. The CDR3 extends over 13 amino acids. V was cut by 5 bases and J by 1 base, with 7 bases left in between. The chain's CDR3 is CATSANGNTEAFF. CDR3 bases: TGTGCCACCAGTGCGAACGGGAACACTGAAGCTTTCTTT.

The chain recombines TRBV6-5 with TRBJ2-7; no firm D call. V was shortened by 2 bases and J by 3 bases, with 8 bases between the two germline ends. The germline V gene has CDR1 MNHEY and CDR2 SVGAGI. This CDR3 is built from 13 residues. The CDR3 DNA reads TGTGCCAGCAGTTACACCCGGAACTACGAGCAGTACTTC. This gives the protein CASSYTRNYEQYF.

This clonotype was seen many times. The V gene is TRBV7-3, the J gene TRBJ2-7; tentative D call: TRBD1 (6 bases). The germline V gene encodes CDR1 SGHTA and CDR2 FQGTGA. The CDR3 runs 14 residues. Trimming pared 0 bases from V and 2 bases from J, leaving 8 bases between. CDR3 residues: CASSLTQGTYEQYF. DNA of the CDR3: TGTGCCAGCAGCTTAACACAGGGCACCTACGAGCAGTACTTC.

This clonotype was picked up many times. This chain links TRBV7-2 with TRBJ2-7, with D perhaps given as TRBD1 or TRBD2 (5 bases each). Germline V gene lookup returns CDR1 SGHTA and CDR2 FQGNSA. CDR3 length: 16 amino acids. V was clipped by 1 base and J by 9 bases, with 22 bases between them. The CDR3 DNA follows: TGTGCCAGCAGCTTAGTTAGGGGACGGTCTCCTGTGGCGCAGTACTTC. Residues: CASSLVRGRSPVAQYF.

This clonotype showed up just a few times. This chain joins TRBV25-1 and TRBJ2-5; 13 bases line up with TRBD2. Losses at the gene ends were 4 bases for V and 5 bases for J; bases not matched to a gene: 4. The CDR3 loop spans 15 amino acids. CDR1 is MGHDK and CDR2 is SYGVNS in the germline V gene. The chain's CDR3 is CASSAGLAGVETQYF. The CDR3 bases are TGTGCCAGCAGTGCTGGACTAGCGGGAGTCGAGACCCAGTACTTC.

The CDR3 nucleotides read TGTGCCAGCAAGTCAAGCTCCTACGAGCAGTACTTC. Translation gives CASKSSSYEQYF. The chain combines TRBV7-2 with TRBJ2-7; unclear D gene. The germline V and J ends were trimmed by 7 bases and 0 bases, with 7 bases remaining between them. CDR3 length: 12 residues. Germline values: CDR1 SGHTA, CDR2 FQGNSA.

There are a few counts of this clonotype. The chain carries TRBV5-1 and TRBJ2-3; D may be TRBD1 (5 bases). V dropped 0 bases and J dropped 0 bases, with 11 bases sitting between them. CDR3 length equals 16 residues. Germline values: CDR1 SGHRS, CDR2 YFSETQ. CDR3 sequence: CASSLGRQLSTDTQYF. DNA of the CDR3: TGCGCCAGCAGCTTGGGTCGACAGCTAAGCACAGATACGCAGTATTTT.